What follows are 19 T cell receptor beta chains derived from one specimen sequenced in a study of T cells in tumors after PD-1 blockade. The protocol was immunoSEQ multiplex PCR, while the TCRdb copy is restricted to in-frame clones and leaves out a portion. The data show roughly 14,000 clones, with over 70% seen just once and about 22% held by the top ten. This sample comprised PBMCs, obtained after anti-PD-1 treatment. These receptors all come from a human donor with basal cell carcinoma.

This clone was observed once. The V call is TRBV5-1, the J call TRBJ1-2; D is perhaps TRBD1 (5 bases). The CDR3 length is 17 residues. Trimming pared 4 bases from V and 3 bases from J, leaving 22 bases between. The V gene's germline CDR1 is SGHRS and CDR2 YFSETQ. In DNA, the CDR3 is TGCGCCAGCAGCGAGGAGCCAGGGAGTTCCCTTGACTATGGCTACACCTTC. Translating gives CASSEEPGSSLDYGYTF.

The chain carries TRBV5-1 and TRBJ2-5, with D maybe TRBD2 (6 bases). Germline-derived CDR1 and CDR2 are SGHRS and YFSETQ. The V end lost 3 bases, the J end lost 4 bases, and 13 bases lay between the germline ends. CDR3 length: 14 residues. CDR3 bases: TGCGCCAGCAGCTACTGGGTGCGGGGAGAGACCCAGTACTTC. Translating it yields CASSYWVRGETQYF.

V usage is TRBV7-9 and J usage is TRBJ2-2; D ambiguous. This CDR3 has 12 amino acids. V was shortened by 1 base and J by 6 bases, with 3 bases between the two germline ends. Looked up from germline, CDR1 is SEHNR and CDR2 is FQNEAQ (reference sequence). The CDR3 nucleotides are TGTGCCAGCAGCTTAGAGGCCGGGGAGCTGTTTTTT. It codes for CASSLEAGELFF.

The chain has TRBV4-2 and TRBJ2-1, with 9 nucleotides matching TRBD2. The CDR3 has 16 amino acids. The V gene end was trimmed by 0 bases and the J gene end by 10 bases; junction bases not matched to a gene: 10. CDR1 LGHNA and CDR2 YNFKEQ come from the germline V gene. The CDR3: CASSQEGGGGANEQFF. In nucleotides, the CDR3 is TGTGCCAGCAGCCAAGAAGGGGGCGGGGGGGCGAACGAGCAGTTCTTC.

The rearrangement uses TRBV7-9 and TRBJ1-1; D possibly corresponds to TRBD1 (6 bases). This CDR3 has 14 residues. The germline V gene has CDR1 SEHNR and CDR2 FQNEAQ (reference sequence). V was cut by 4 bases and J by 8 bases, with 17 bases left in between. The CDR3 nucleotides are TGTGCCAGCAGCTGGGGGGACACGGAGGCGGAAGCTTTCTTT. Translation: CASSWGDTEAEAFF.

Turning to this clone: A read error may account for a junction end that differs from germline. The CDR3, as DNA: TGTCCCAGCAGTCACGGGTGGGCGCGGGAGGGGAGCTCCTACAATGAGCAGTTCTTC. Encoded protein: CPSSHGWAREGSSYNEQFF. V gene TRBV2 combines with J gene TRBJ2-1, with 9 bases matching TRBD2. Germline V CDR1 and CDR2: SNHLY, FYNNEI. The CDR3 covers 19 residues.

This chain links TRBV20-1 with TRBJ1-2, with 9 bases identical to TRBD1. The J segment lost 4 bases and the V segment lost 8 bases, leaving 11 bases of the junction unmatched. CDR1 and CDR2 (germline): DFQATT, SNEGSKA (reference sequence). The CDR3 consists of 14 residues. DNA for the CDR3: TGCAGTACAAGTGGACAGGGGACGGGCTATGGCTACACCTTC. Its protein is CSTSGQGTGYGYTF.

This chain uses TRBV5-1 with TRBJ1-2; 8 positions match TRBD1. This CDR3 region has 13 residues. The ends lost 4 bases at V and 12 bases at J; junction bases unmatched: 11. CDR1 is SGHRS and CDR2 is YFSETQ in the germline V gene. CDR3 DNA: TGCGCCAGCAGCACCCTCGCAGGGGGCGAGAACACCTTC. This encodes CASSTLAGGENTF.

The V call is TRBV11-3, the J call TRBJ2-1; 12 nucleotides align to TRBD2. Trimming removed 2 bases from V and 9 bases from J; junction bases left unmatched: 2. Germline V gives CDR1 SGHNT, CDR2 YENEEA. The CDR3 is made up of 14 amino acids. CDR3 nucleotides: TGTGCCAGCAGCTTAAAACTAGCGGGAGGTGAGCAGTTCTTC. This codes for CASSLKLAGGEQFF.

This clone showed up just a few times. V is TRBV2 and J is TRBJ1-2; D is perhaps TRBD1 (5 bases). Germline V gives CDR1 SNHLY, CDR2 FYNNEI. This CDR3 contains 11 residues. Between the trimmed V and J ends, which lost 4 bases and 8 bases, there was a span of 8 bases. The CDR3 nucleotides are TGTGCCAGCAGTGGACAGCTCGGCTACACCTTC. Translated: CASSGQLGYTF.

The V and J genes are TRBV5-1 and TRBJ2-7; no reliable D call. V dropped 2 bases and J dropped 3 bases, with 6 bases sitting between them. CDR3 size: 12 residues. CDR1 is SGHRS and CDR2 is YFSETQ in the germline V gene. CDR3 region: CASSFENYEQYF. Here the CDR3 DNA reads TGCGCCAGCAGCTTCGAGAACTACGAGCAGTACTTC.

The V call is TRBV6-2 or TRBV6-3, the J call TRBJ1-2; D unclear. Trimming pared 2 bases from V and 5 bases from J, leaving 12 bases between. Looked up from germline, CDR1 is MNHEY and CDR2 is SVGEGT. The CDR3 totals 14 residues. For the CDR3, the DNA is TGTGCCAGCAGTTACGGGCCTGCGGGATATGGCTACACCTTC. It codes for CASSYGPAGYGYTF.

This chain joins TRBV7-9 and TRBJ1-2, with D uncertain. Deletions cut 3 bases from V and 5 bases from J, with 10 bases between. The germline gives CDR1 SEHNR, CDR2 FQNEAQ (reference sequence). CDR3 length: 13 amino acids. The CDR3, as DNA: TGTGCCAGCAGCTTCGACGCTGGGTATGGCTACACCTTC. It codes for CASSFDAGYGYTF. Drawing the rest from reference TRBV7-9 and TRBJ1-2, the complete variable domain is DTGVSQNPRHKITKRGQNVTFRCDPISEHNRLYWYRQTLGQGPEFLTYFQNEAQLEKSRLLSDRFSAERPKGSFSTLEIQRTEQGDSAMYLCASSFDAGYGYTFGSGTRLTVV.

V is TRBV19 and J is TRBJ2-5, with a possible D match to TRBD1 (6 bases). The germline gives CDR1 LNHDA, CDR2 SQIVND (reference sequence). The CDR3 runs 16 residues. The V end lost 1 base, the J end lost 5 bases, and 17 bases lay between the germline ends. CDR3: CASSIAAPPGAETQYF. Here the CDR3 DNA reads TGTGCCAGTAGTATAGCTGCACCCCCAGGGGCTGAGACCCAGTACTTC.

This CDR3 is CATQKTRTGNTIYF. In DNA, the CDR3 is TGTGCCACCCAGAAAACCCGAACTGGAAACACCATATATTTT. This rearrangement joins TRBV6-5 to TRBJ1-3, with D unclear. There are 14 residues in the CDR3. With 10 bases removed from V and 2 bases from J, the gap between germline ends came to 15 bases. Germline V gene data show CDR1 as MNHEY and CDR2 as SVGAGI.

The chain combines TRBV5-5 with TRBJ1-1; D is undetermined. With 0 bases removed from V and 1 base from J, the gap between germline ends came to 10 bases. The CDR3 has 15 amino acids. The germline CDR1 and CDR2 sequences are SGHKS and YYEKEE (reference sequence). DNA of the CDR3: TGTGCCAGCAGCTTGGGAGGGTCGGGGAACACTGAAGCTTTCTTT. Translating it yields CASSLGGSGNTEAFF.

In its sample, this clone was seen once. The chain has TRBV4-2 and TRBJ2-5; 8 bases align to TRBD2. CDR1 and CDR2 from the germline V gene are LGHNA and YNFKEQ. The trim removed 3 bases at V and 2 bases at J, leaving 2 bases unmatched. The CDR3 has 14 residues. In DNA form, the CDR3 reads TGTGCCAGCAGCCAGGGGACTAGACAAGAGACCCAGTACTTC. The encoded protein is CASSQGTRQETQYF.

This chain joins TRBV11-3 and TRBJ2-1; unclear D gene. The CDR3 spans 14 residues. Per germline, CDR1 SGHNT and CDR2 YENEEA. V was shortened by 3 bases and J by 5 bases, with 11 bases between the two germline ends. CDR3 sequence reads: CASSFASTDNEQFF. CDR3 in DNA: TGTGCCAGCAGCTTTGCCAGTACGGACAATGAGCAGTTCTTC.

DNA for the CDR3: TGTGCCAGCAGAGGACAAGTGGGAGGTAACTCTGGGGCCAACGTCCTGACTTTC. Amino acids: CASRGQVGGNSGANVLTF. This sequence joins TRBV5-4 and TRBJ2-6; D perhaps matches TRBD2 (6 bases). Germline assignment: CDR1 SGHNT and CDR2 YYREEE (reference sequence). This CDR3 comprises 18 residues. V was pared by 5 bases and J by 0 bases, with 18 bases between.